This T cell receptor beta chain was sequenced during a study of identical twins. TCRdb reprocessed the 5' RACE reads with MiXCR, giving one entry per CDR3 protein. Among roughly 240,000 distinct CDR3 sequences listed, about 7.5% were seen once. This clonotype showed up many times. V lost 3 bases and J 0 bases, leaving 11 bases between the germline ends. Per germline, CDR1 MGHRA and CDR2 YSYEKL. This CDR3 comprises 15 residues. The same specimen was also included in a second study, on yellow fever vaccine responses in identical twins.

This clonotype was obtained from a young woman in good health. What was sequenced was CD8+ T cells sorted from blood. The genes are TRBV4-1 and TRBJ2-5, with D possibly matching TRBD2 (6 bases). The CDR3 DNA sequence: TGCGCCAGCAGCCAGGGGCGGGGCTACCAAGAGACCCAGTACTTC. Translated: CASSQGRGYQETQYF.